One and the same sample provided the 3 T cell receptor beta chains below, sequenced in a study of T cell responses to AZD1222 COVID-19 vaccine. The repertoire was sequenced with immunoSEQ multiplex PCR; TCRdb's copy has only in-frame clones and lacks some. The repertoire consists of 150,000 to 200,000 clones, with 93% occurring once and the leading ten covering about 0.9%. Specimen: peripheral blood, collected on day 0 of AZD1222 vaccination. Source of these receptors: an adult in good health.

The chain has TRBV6-5 and TRBJ1-1; no clear D. The CDR3 runs 13 residues. Germline loops: CDR1 MNHEY, CDR2 SVGAGI. The V gene lost 2 bases and the J gene lost 7 bases, with 11 bases spanning the gap. Here the CDR3 reads CASSYTITREAFF. The CDR3, as DNA: TGTGCCAGCAGTTACACCATTACGCGTGAAGCTTTCTTT.

The genes are TRBV5-1 and TRBJ2-2, with 7 bases aligning to TRBD2. This CDR3 comprises 16 residues. The ends lost 3 bases at V and 1 base at J; junction bases unmatched: 6. CDR1 is SGHRS and CDR2 is YFSETQ in the germline V gene. The CDR3 DNA sequence: TGCGCCAGCAGCTCCCCCCGGGGGGTGAACACCGGGGAGCTGTTTTTT. Translating gives CASSSPRGVNTGELFF.

As DNA, the CDR3 is TGTGCCAGCAGCCCGGGGGCCTTCTATGGCTACACCTTC. Translating it yields CASSPGAFYGYTF. The chain is built from TRBV14 and TRBJ1-2; tentatively, D is TRBD1 (6 bases). Germline V gives CDR1 SGHDN, CDR2 FVKESK. The CDR3 runs to 13 residues. V dropped 4 bases and J dropped 4 bases, with 10 bases sitting between them.